This record concerns one T cell receptor beta chain sequence. As yet, its antigen is unknown. Germline V lookup: CDR1 MNHEY, CDR2 SMNVEV (reference sequence). V was clipped by 6 bases and J by 2 bases; unmatched bases: 6. This CDR3 spans 14 amino acids. The sample is drawn from a study of response to subunit inactivated influenza vaccine. Study-level points and caveats: The authors suggested that few new T cells are recruited per seasonal influenza vaccination.

TCRdb ran MiXCR on the RT-PCR reads and lists one entry per CDR3 protein. The data contain 530,000 or so distinct CDR3 sequences, approximately 24% of them singletons. This clonotype originated in a man over 45 who received an inactivated influenza vaccine. V and J are TRBV27 and TRBJ2-7, with 8 bases matching TRBD1. The material sequenced was CD4+ T cells sorted from PBMCs, taken more than 4 days after vaccination. CDR3 protein: CASSPDRDPYEQYF. The CDR3 DNA reads as TGTGCCAGCAGCCCGGACAGGGACCCCTACGAGCAGTACTTC.